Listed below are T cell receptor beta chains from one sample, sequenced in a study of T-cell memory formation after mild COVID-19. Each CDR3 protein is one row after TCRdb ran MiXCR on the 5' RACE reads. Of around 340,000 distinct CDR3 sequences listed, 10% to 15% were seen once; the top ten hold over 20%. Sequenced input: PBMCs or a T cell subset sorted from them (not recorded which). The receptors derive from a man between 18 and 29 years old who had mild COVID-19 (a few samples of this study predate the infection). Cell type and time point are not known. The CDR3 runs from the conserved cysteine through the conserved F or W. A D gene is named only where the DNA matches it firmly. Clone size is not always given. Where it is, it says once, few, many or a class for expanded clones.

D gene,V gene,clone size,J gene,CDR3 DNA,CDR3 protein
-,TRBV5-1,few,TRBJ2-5,TGCGCCAGCAGCGGGGGAGTGGTAATGACCCAGTACTTC,CASSGGVVMTQYF
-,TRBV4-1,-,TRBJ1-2,TGCGCCAGCAGCCAAGCCTTCGACACCCGAAACTATGGCTACACCTTC,CASSQAFDTRNYGYTF
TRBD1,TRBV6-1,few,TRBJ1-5,TGTGCCAGTACCGGGACAGGGAGTCAGCCCCAGCATTTT,CASTGTGSQPQHF
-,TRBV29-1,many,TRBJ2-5,TGCAGCGTTAGACAGCCTGTAGAGACCCAGTACTTC,CSVRQPVETQYF
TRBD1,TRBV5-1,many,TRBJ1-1,TGCGCCAGCAGCTTAGAGGGGGCCCCTGAAGCTTTCTTT,CASSLEGAPEAFF
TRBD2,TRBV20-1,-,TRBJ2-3,TGCAGTGCTAGGGCGACTAGCGCAGATACGCAGTATTTT,CSARATSADTQYF
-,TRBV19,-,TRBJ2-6,TGTGCCAGTAGTACCCCCCCGGGGCGCTCTGGGGCCAACGTCCTGACTTTC,CASSTPPGRSGANVLTF
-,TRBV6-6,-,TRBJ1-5,TGTGCCAGCAGTTACGCGGAATATAGCAATCAGCCCCAGCATTTT,CASSYAEYSNQPQHF
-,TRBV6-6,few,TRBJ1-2,TGTGCCAGCGGTGTAGTAGCAGCTAACTATGGCTACACCTTC,CASGVVAANYGYTF
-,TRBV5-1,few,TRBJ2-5,TGCGCCAGCAGACTACAGACAGGTGGCGGGGAGACCCAGTACTTC,CASRLQTGGGETQYF
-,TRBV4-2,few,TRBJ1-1,TGTGCCAGCAGCCAAGTGGTGTCAGCGGACACTGAAGCTTTCTTT,CASSQVVSADTEAFF
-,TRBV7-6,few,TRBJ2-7,TGTGCCAGCAGCCGCACCCAGGCGGACTACGAGCAGTACTTC,CASSRTQADYEQYF
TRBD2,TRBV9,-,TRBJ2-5,TGTGCCAGCAGCGTAGCTCTCGGGGGGGCGAGAGAGACCCAGTACTTC,CASSVALGGARETQYF
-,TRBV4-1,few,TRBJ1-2,TGCGCCAGCAGCCTGGCTTTTTTTTTTAACTATGGCTACACCTTC,CASSLAFFFNYGYTF
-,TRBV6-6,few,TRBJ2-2,TGTGCCAGCAGTCCGCAGGGGTTGTCCACCGGGGAGCTGTTTTTT,CASSPQGLSTGELFF
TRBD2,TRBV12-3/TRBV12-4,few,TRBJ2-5,TGTGCCAGCAGGGTTGATAGCGGGAGCCCCCGGGAGACCCAGTACTTC,CASRVDSGSPRETQYF
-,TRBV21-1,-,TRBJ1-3,TGTGCCAGCAGCACCGGGACAGATAGAAACACCATATATTTT,CASSTGTDRNTIYF
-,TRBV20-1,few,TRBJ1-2,TGCAGTGCTAGAGATCTAAGGAACTATGGCTACACCTTC,CSARDLRNYGYTF
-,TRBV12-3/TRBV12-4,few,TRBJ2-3,TGTGCCAGCAGTTTTCATCAGGGTAGTACAGATACGCAGTATTTT,CASSFHQGSTDTQYF
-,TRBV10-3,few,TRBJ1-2,TGTGCCATCAGTGAGGGCCCTCCCATTAACTATGGCTACACCTTC,CAISEGPPINYGYTF
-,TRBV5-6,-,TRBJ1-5,TGTGCCAGCAGCTTGGACGGGGTATATAGCAATCAGCCCCAGCATTTT,CASSLDGVYSNQPQHF
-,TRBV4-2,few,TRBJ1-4,TGTGCCAGCAGCCCCTATGGACAAGGAGTTAATGAAAAACTGTTTTTT,CASSPYGQGVNEKLFF
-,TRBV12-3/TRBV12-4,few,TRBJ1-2,TGTGCCAGCAGCCGCGTGAGGAGCGGTGGCTACACCTTC,CASSRVRSGGYTF
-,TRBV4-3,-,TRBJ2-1,TGCGCCAGCAGCCAAGATGCCAAACAGGGTTACAATGAGCAGTTCTTC,CASSQDAKQGYNEQFF
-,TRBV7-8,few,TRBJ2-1,TGTGCCAGCAGCTTACCGGGCAGGGGCCCCTACAATGAGCAGTTCTTC,CASSLPGRGPYNEQFF
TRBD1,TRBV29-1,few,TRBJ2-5,TGCAGCGTTGAAGACAGGGGGCTTGGAGAGACCCAGTACTTC,CSVEDRGLGETQYF
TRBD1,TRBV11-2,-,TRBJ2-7,TGTGCCAGCAGCTTAGCTTCGACAGGGCTGCTGGGCGAGCAGTACTTC,CASSLASTGLLGEQYF
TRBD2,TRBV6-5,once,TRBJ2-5,TGTGCCAGCAGTTTCGGTCGGACTAGCGGGGTGGAGACCCAGTACTTC,CASSFGRTSGVETQYF
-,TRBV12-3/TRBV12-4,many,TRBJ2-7,TGTGCCAGCAGTTATCGGGCGAGTTACGAGCAGTACTTC,CASSYRASYEQYF
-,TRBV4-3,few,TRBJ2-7,TGCGCCAGCAGCCAAGAAGTGTTGACCCGGGTCCCCTACGAGCAGTACTTC,CASSQEVLTRVPYEQYF
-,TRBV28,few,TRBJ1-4,TGTGCCAGCAGATCCGCAGGCGCAACTAATGAAAAACTGTTTTTT,CASRSAGATNEKLFF
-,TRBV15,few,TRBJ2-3,TGTGCCACCAGCAGGACGCCGGTTCCTAGCACAGATACGCAGTATTTT,CATSRTPVPSTDTQYF
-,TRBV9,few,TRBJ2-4,TGTGCCAGCAGCGTGTCAGGTGACATTCAGTACTTC,CASSVSGDIQYF
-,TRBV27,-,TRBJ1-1,TGTGCCAGCAAGGTGGTGGGGATGAACACTGAAGCTTTCTTT,CASKVVGMNTEAFF
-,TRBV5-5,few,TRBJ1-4,TGTGCCAGCAGCAGGACAGCGCCCAACCTCCTTAATGAAAAACTGTTTTTT,CASSRTAPNLLNEKLFF
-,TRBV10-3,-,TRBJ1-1,TGTGCCGCGGGGGGCGGTAAGAACACTGAAGCTTTCTTT,CAAGGGKNTEAFF
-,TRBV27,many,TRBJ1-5,TGTGCCAGCAGCCACGGACAAATGGGCCAGCCCCAGCATTTT,CASSHGQMGQPQHF
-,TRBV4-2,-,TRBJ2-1,TGTGCCAGCAGCCAAGAGACCCTGATCAGTGAGCAGTTCTTC,CASSQETLISEQFF
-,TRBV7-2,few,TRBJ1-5,TGTGCCAGCAGCCGGCCTGGGGGGCAGCCCCAGCATTTT,CASSRPGGQPQHF
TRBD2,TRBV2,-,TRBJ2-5,TGTGCCAGCAGGATACTAGCGGGGGCCGCTGAGACCCAGTACTTC,CASRILAGAAETQYF
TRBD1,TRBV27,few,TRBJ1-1,TGTGCCAGCAGTTTTGCCTTGGACAGGGTGAGACACACTGAAGCTTTCTTT,CASSFALDRVRHTEAFF
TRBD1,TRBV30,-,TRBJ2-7,TGTGCCTGGAGGCCAACTACAGGGGTCGAGCAGTACTTC,CAWRPTTGVEQYF
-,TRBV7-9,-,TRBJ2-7,TGTGCCAGCAGCTTACAGGGAACAAATCGTGACGAGCAGTACTTC,CASSLQGTNRDEQYF
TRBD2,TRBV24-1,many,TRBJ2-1,TGTGCCACCAGTGACCCGGTAACTAGCGGGGGGAAGAATGAGCAGTTCTTC,CATSDPVTSGGKNEQFF
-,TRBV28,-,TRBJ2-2,TGTGCCAGCAGTTTACGGGCCGACGGCACCGGGGAGCTGTTTTTT,CASSLRADGTGELFF